The 8 T cell receptor beta chains below come from one sample, sequenced in a study of CD8 T cells in ankylosing spondylitis. Whole-study results and caveats: Fewer than 10 highly homologous variants formed a TCR beta motif that appeared characteristic of ankylosing spondylitis blood.

These TCRs' antigens remain unknown. TCRdb fed the 5' RACE reads into MiXCR, producing one record per CDR3 protein. This sample carries roughly 350,000 distinct CDR3 sequences, 8% of them seen once, and the ten largest clones take approximately 14%. Sequences were obtained from blood, either unsorted or a sorted T cell fraction (not recorded which). Receptors originate from a male donor with ankylosing spondylitis.

This clonotype has a count of ten or more. The chain links TRBV4-1 to TRBJ2-1; 7 bases agree with TRBD2. With V trimmed by 4 bases and J by 7 bases, 7 bases remained unmatched. Germline V CDR1 and CDR2: MGHRA, YSYEKL. The CDR3 sequence is 14 residues long. DNA for the CDR3: TGCGCCAGCAGCCCGGGACTAAGGTCGAATGAGCAGTTCTTC. Translating it yields CASSPGLRSNEQFF.

This chain's CDR3 is CSVDTGAYSGNTIYF. The CDR3 DNA follows: TGCAGCGTTGACACAGGGGCCTACTCTGGAAACACCATATATTTT. The genes are TRBV29-1 and TRBJ1-3, with 7 bases identical to TRBD1. Germline lookup yields CDR1 SQVTM and CDR2 ANQGSEA. The CDR3 spans 15 residues. V was pared by 3 bases and J by 0 bases, with 5 bases of the junction left unmatched.

The CDR3 coding sequence is TGTGCCAGCTCACCCCTGCGCGACTCAGCCTACGAGCAGTACTTC. It is translated as CASSPLRDSAYEQYF. The V and J genes are TRBV18 and TRBJ2-7; no clear D. This CDR3 spans 15 amino acids. V dropped 3 bases and J dropped 2 bases, with 14 bases sitting between them. Germline V lookup: CDR1 KGHSH, CDR2 LQKENI.

This clonotype was seen repeatedly, ten times or more. The CDR3, as DNA: TGTGCCAGCAGCTTAGCGGGAGTCTCTAGCACAGATACGCAGTATTTT. Translating it yields CASSLAGVSSTDTQYF. V and J are TRBV7-9 and TRBJ2-3, with D maybe TRBD2 (5 bases). Germline V gene data show CDR1 as SEHNR and CDR2 as FQNEAQ (reference sequence). V lost 0 bases, J lost 0 bases, and 10 bases lay in between. The CDR3 extends over 16 amino acids. Drawing the rest from reference TRBV7-9 and TRBJ2-3, the complete variable domain is DTGVSQNPRHKITKRGQNVTFRCDPISEHNRLYWYRQTLGQGPEFLTYFQNEAQLEKSRLLSDRFSAERPKGSFSTLEIQRTEQGDSAMYLCASSLAGVSSTDTQYFGPGTRLTVL.

A single count supports this clonotype. J is TRBJ2-2 and V is TRBV19; D not resolved. Trimming pared 8 bases from V and 6 bases from J, leaving 16 bases between. The CDR3 is 14 residues long. The V gene's germline CDR1 is LNHDA and CDR2 SQIVND (reference sequence). The CDR3 DNA follows: TGTGCCAGTTCATTTAGGTTGGGTGCCGGGGAGCTGTTTTTT. Translated, it gives CASSFRLGAGELFF.

At least ten counts were recorded for this clonotype. The chain carries TRBV20-1 and TRBJ2-3; D call uncertain. The CDR3 has 15 residues. Germline CDR1 DFQATT, CDR2 SNEGSKA (reference sequence). Trimming cost V 1 base and J 7 bases, with 18 bases left between them. DNA for the CDR3: TGCAGTGCTAGAGGCCGACAAGCTCTGTCCAATACGCAGTATTTT. As protein: CSARGRQALSNTQYF.

This clonotype occurred once. V usage is TRBV20-1 and J usage is TRBJ2-1; TRBD2 matches at 14 bases. The CDR3 length is 16 residues. V lost 3 bases and J lost 7; bases outside the gene matches: 8. The germline V gene encodes CDR1 DFQATT and CDR2 SNEGSKA (reference sequence). CDR3 DNA sequence: TGCAGTGCTAGTGCCCTGGGACTAGCGGGAGTGAATGAGCAGTTCTTC. This translates into CSASALGLAGVNEQFF.

This chain connects TRBV15 to TRBJ2-2, with D possibly TRBD2 on 6 matching bases. The germline V and J ends were trimmed by 0 bases and 4 bases, with 12 bases remaining between them. The CDR3 is made up of 16 amino acids. CDR1 and CDR2 from the germline V gene are LNHNV and YYDKDF (reference sequence). CDR3 residues: CATSREWGVGTGELFF. The CDR3 DNA reads TGTGCCACCAGCAGAGAGTGGGGGGTCGGCACCGGGGAGCTGTTTTTT.